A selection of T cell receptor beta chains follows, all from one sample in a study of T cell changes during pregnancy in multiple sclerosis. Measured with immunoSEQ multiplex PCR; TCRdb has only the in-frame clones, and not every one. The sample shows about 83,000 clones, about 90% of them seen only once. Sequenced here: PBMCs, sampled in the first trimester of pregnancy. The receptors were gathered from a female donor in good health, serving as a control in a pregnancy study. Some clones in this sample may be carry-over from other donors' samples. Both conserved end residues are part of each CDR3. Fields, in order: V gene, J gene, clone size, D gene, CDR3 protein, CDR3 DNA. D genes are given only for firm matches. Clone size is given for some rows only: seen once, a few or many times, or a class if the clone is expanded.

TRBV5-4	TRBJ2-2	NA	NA	CASSLQRGMNTGELFF	TGTGCCAGCAGCTTGCAACGGGGAATGAACACCGGGGAGCTGTTTTTT
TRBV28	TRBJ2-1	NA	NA	CASSFIGEQFF	TGTGCCAGCAGTTTTATCGGTGAGCAGTTCTTC
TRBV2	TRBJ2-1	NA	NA	CASSETVLQAYNEQFF	TGTGCCAGCAGTGAAACCGTTCTCCAGGCATACAATGAGCAGTTCTTC
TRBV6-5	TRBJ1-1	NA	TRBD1	CASTPGQVGEAFF	TGTGCCAGCACCCCCGGACAGGTTGGTGAAGCTTTCTTT
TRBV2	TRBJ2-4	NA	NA	CASRSLAKNIQYF	TGTGCCAGCAGGAGCTTAGCCAAAAACATTCAGTACTTC
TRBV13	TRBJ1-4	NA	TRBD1	CASSFSSRDRVNEKLFF	TGTGCCAGCAGCTTCTCGAGCCGGGACAGGGTAAATGAAAAACTGTTTTTT
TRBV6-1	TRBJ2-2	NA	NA	CASSVYRAGPGELFF	TGTGCCAGCAGTGTGTACAGGGCCGGCCCCGGGGAGCTGTTTTTT
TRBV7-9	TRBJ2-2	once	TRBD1	CASTLPGQVTGELFF	TGTGCCAGCACCCTCCCCGGACAGGTCACCGGGGAGCTGTTTTTT
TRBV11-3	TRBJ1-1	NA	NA	CASSPSGKSEAFF	TGTGCCAGCAGCCCTTCAGGGAAATCTGAAGCTTTCTTT
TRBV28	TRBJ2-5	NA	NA	CASSFKEVETQYF	TGTGCCAGCAGTTTTAAGGAGGTGGAGACCCAGTACTTC
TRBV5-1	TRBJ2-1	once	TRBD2	CASSLGWGGDSYNEQFF	TGCGCCAGCAGCTTGGGATGGGGGGGGGACTCCTACAATGAGCAGTTCTTC
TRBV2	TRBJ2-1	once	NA	CASSIGQSEQFF	TGTGCCAGCAGTATTGGACAGAGTGAGCAGTTCTTC
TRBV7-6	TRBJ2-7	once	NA	CASSLGRAYEQYF	TGTGCCAGCAGCTTAGGCAGGGCCTACGAGCAGTACTTC
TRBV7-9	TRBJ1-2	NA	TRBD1	CASSPAGTGEGYTF	TGTGCCAGCAGCCCTGCCGGGACAGGGGAAGGCTACACCTTC
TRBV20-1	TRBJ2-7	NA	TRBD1	CSAPGTDEQYF	TGCAGTGCTCCCGGGACAGACGAGCAGTACTTC
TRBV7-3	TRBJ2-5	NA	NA	CASSLSQAEQQETQYF	TGTGCCAGCAGCTTATCCCAAGCGGAGCAACAAGAGACCCAGTACTTC
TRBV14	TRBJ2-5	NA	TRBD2	CASSQTGRWTSGGARGETQYF	TGTGCCAGCAGCCAAACCGGACGGTGGACTAGCGGGGGGGCCCGTGGGGAGACCCAGTACTTC
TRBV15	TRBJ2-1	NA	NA	CATSRDRDINEQFF	TGTGCCACCAGCAGAGATCGAGACATCAATGAGCAGTTCTTC
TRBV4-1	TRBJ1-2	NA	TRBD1	CASSQGGTGPYYGYTF	TGCGCCAGCAGCCAAGGGGGGACAGGACCCTACTATGGCTACACCTTC
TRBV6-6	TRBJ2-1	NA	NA	CASSYHSGQHNEQFF	TGTGCCAGCAGTTACCATTCCGGACAGCACAATGAGCAGTTCTTC
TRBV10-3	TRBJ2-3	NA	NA	CAISEYPGVTDTQYF	TGTGCCATCAGTGAATACCCCGGGGTCACAGATACGCAGTATTTT
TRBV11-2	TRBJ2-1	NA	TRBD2	CASSRLAGNNEQFF	TGTGCCAGCAGCCGACTAGCGGGGAACAATGAGCAGTTCTTC
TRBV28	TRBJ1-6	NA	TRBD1	CASRRQGAPNSPLHF	TGTGCCAGCAGACGACAGGGGGCGCCTAATTCACCCCTCCACTTT
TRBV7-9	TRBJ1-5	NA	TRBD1	CASSLGTGGNQPQHF	TGTGCCAGCAGCTTAGGGACAGGGGGAAATCAGCCCCAGCATTTT
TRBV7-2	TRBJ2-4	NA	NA	CASSSGQRNIQYF	TGTGCCAGCAGCTCTGGACAGAGAAACATTCAGTACTTC
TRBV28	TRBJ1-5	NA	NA	CATSRGTTQPQHF	TGTGCCACGTCCAGGGGCACCACCCAGCCCCAGCATTTT
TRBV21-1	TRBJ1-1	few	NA	CASTRRQANTEAFF	TGTGCCAGCACCAGGAGACAGGCGAACACTGAAGCTTTCTTT
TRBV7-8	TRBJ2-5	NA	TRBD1	CASSFETGLQETQYF	TGTGCCAGCAGCTTCGAGACAGGGCTACAAGAGACCCAGTACTTC
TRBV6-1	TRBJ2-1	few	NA	CASSEKGGGSYNEQFF	TGTGCCAGCAGTGAAAAGGGGGGGGGCTCCTACAATGAGCAGTTCTTC
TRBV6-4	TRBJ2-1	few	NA	CASSVGEYNEQFF	TGTGCCAGCAGTGTCGGGGAGTACAATGAGCAGTTCTTC
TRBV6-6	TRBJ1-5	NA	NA	CASSYSMTGNQPQHF	TGTGCCAGCAGTTACTCGATGACCGGGAATCAGCCCCAGCATTTT
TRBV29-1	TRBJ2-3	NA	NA	CSAGTSTDTQYF	TGCAGCGCCGGGACTTCCACAGATACGCAGTATTTT
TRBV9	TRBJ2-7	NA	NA	CASSTEAIDEQYF	TGTGCCAGCAGCACCGAGGCGATCGACGAGCAGTACTTC
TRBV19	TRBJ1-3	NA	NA	CASSIGFGRQSSGNTIYF	TGTGCCAGTAGTATAGGGTTTGGCAGGCAGAGCTCTGGAAACACCATATATTTT
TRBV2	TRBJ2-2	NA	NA	CASSEGRLATGELFF	TGTGCCAGCAGTGAGGGGAGGTTGGCCACCGGGGAGCTGTTTTTT
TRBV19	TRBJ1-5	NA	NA	CASTMGQRNQPQHF	TGTGCCAGTACAATGGGACAACGAAATCAGCCCCAGCATTTT
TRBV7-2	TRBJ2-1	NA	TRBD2	CASRERGALNNEQFF	TGTGCCAGCAGGGAGCGGGGGGCCCTCAACAATGAGCAGTTCTTC
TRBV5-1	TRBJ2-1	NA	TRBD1	CASSPAVRTGGFSKFF	TGCGCCAGCAGCCCCGCCGTTAGGACAGGGGGTTTCTCAAAGTTCTTC
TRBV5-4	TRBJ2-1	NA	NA	CASSLAGGSSYNEQFF	TGTGCCAGCAGCTTGGCCGGAGGGAGCTCCTACAATGAGCAGTTCTTC
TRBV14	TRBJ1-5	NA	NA	CASSLDTYQPQHF	TGTGCCAGCAGCTTGGACACCTATCAGCCCCAGCATTTT
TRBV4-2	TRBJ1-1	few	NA	CASSQQDRHTEAFF	TGTGCCAGCAGCCAACAGGACAGACACACTGAAGCTTTCTTT
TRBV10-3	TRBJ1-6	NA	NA	CAITDRYNSPLHF	TGTGCCATCACAGACAGATATAATTCACCCCTCCACTTT
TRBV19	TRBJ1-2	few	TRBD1	CASSTGQVRGYTF	TGTGCCAGTAGCACTGGACAGGTGAGGGGCTACACCTTC
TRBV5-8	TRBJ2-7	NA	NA	CASSAGTTYEQYF	TGTGCCAGCAGCGCCGGGACAACCTACGAGCAGTACTTC
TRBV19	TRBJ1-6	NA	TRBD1	CASSRQGQETYNSPLHF	TGTGCCAGTAGCCGCCAGGGACAGGAAACTTATAATTCACCCCTCCACTTT
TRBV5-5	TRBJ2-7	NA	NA	CASSLAAGLRTYEQYF	TGTGCCAGCAGCTTGGCCGCAGGGCTTAGGACCTACGAGCAGTACTTC